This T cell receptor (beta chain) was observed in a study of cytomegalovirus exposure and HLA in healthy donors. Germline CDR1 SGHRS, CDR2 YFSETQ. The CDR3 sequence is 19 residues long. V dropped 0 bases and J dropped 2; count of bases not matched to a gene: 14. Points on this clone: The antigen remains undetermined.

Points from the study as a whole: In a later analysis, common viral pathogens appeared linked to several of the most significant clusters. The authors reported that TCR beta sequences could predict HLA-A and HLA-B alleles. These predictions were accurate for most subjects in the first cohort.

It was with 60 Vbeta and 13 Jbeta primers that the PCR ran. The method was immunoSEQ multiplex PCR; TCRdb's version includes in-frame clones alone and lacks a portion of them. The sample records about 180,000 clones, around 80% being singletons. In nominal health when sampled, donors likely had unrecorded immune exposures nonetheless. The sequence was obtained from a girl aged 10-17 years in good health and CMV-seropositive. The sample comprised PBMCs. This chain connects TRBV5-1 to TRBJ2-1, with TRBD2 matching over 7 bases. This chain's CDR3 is CASSLVGTTLTVAYNEQFF. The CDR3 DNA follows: TGCGCCAGCAGCTTGGTCGGGACTACCCTCACCGTGGCCTACAATGAGCAGTTCTTC.